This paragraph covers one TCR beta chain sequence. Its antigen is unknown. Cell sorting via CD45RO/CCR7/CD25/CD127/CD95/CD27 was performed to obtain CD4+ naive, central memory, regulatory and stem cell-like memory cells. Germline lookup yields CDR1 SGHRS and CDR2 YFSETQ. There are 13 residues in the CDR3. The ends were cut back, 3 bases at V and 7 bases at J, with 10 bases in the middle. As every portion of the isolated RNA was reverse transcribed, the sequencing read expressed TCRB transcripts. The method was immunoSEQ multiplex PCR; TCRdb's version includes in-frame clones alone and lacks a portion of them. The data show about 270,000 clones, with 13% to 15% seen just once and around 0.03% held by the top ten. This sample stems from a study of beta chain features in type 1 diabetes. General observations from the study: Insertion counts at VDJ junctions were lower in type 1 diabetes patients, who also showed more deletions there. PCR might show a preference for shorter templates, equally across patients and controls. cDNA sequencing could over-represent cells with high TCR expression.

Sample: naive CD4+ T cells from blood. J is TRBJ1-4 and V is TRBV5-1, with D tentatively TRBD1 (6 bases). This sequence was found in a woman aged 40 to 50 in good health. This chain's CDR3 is CASSSGQIEKLFF. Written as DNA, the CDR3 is TGCGCCAGCAGCTCCGGACAGATTGAAAAACTGTTTTTT. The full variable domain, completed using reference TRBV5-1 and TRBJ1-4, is KAGVTQTPRYLIKTRGQQVTLSCSPISGHRSVSWYQQTPGQGLQFLFEYFSETQRNKGNFPGRFSGRQFSNSRSEMNVSTLELGDSALYLCASSSGQIEKLFFGSGTQLSVL.